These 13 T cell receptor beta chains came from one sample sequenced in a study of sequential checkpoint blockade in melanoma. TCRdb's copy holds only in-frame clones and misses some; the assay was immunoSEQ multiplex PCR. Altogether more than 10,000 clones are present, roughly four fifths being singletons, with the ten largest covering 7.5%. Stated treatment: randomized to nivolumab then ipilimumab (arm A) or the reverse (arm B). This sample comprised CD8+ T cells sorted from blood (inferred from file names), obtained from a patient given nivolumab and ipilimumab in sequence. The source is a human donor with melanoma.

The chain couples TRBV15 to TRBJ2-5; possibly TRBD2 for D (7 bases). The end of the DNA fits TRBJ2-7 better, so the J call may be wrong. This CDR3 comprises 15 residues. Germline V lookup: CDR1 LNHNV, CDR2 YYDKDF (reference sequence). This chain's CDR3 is CATSREWGGPYEQYF. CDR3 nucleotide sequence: TGTGCCACCAGCAGGGAATGGGGGGGGCCCTACGAGCAGTACTTC.

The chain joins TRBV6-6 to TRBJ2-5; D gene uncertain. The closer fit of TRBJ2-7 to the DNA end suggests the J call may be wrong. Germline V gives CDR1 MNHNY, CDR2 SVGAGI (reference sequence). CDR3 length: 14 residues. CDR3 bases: TGTGCCAGCAGCCCCGTCTTCGGTCTCTACGAGCAGTACTTC. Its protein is CASSPVFGLYEQYF.

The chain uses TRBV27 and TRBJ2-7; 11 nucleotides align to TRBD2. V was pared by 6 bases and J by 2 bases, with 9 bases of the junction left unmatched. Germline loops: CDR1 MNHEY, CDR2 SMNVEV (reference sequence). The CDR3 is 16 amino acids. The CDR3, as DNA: TGTGCCAGCAGCCCGTTAGGGACTAGCGGACCCTACGAGCAGTACTTC. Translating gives CASSPLGTSGPYEQYF.

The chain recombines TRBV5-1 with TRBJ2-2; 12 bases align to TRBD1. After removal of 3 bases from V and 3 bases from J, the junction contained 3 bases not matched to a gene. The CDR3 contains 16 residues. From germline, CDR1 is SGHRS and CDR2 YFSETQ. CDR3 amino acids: CASSSGTGGYTGELFF. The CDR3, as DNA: TGCGCCAGCAGCTCGGGGACAGGGGGCTACACCGGGGAGCTGTTTTTT.

The CDR3 region is CASTSSGNEQFF. The CDR3 region has the DNA TGTGCCAGCACCTCTAGCGGGAATGAGCAGTTCTTC. The genes are TRBV2 and TRBJ2-1, with 8 positions matching TRBD2. The CDR3 is 12 residues long. Germline V lookup: CDR1 SNHLY, CDR2 FYNNEI. Unmatched junction bases numbered 3, after V lost 7 bases and J lost 7 bases.

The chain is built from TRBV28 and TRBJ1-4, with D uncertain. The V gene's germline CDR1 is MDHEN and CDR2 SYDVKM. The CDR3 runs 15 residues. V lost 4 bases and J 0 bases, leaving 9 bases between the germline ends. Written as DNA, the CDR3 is TGTGCCAGCAGTTCCGCCGAGTCAACTAATGAAAAACTGTTTTTT. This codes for CASSSAESTNEKLFF.

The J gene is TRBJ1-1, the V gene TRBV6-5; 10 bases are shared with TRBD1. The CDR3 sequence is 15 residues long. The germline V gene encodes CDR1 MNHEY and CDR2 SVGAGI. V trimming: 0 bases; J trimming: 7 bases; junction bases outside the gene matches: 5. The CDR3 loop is CASSYSDRGSDEAFF. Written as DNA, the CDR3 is TGTGCCAGCAGTTACTCGGACAGGGGGAGTGATGAAGCTTTCTTT.

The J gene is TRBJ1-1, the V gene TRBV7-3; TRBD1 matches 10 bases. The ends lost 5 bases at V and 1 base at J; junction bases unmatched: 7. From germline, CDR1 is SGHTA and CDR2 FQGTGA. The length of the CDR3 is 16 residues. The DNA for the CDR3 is TGTGCCAGCAGCATCAGTGACAGGGGGCCGAACACTGAAGCTTTCTTT. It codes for CASSISDRGPNTEAFF.

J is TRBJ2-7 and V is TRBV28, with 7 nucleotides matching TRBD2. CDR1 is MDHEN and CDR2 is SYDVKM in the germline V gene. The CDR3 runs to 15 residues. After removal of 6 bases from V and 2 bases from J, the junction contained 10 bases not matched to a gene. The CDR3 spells CASSQWGGSAYEQYF. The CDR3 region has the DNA TGTGCCAGCAGCCAATGGGGGGGATCGGCCTACGAGCAGTACTTC.

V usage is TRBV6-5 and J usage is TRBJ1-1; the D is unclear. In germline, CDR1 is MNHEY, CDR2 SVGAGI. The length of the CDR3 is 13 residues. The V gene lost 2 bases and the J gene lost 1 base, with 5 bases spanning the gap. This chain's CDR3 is CASSYRGNTEAFF. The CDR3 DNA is TGTGCCAGCAGTTACCGAGGGAACACTGAAGCTTTCTTT.

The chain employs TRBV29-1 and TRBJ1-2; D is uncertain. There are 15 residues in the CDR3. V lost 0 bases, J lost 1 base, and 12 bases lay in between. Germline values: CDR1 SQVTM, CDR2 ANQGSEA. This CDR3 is CSVEDQSTGNYGYTF. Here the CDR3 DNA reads TGCAGCGTTGAAGATCAAAGTACCGGTAACTATGGCTACACCTTC. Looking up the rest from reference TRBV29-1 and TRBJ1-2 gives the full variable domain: SAVISQKPSRDICQRGTSLTIQCQVDSQVTMMFWYRQQPGQSLTLIATANQGSEATYESGFVIDKFPISRPNLTFSTLTVSNMSPEDSSIYLCSVEDQSTGNYGYTFGSGTRLTVV.

For the CDR3, the DNA is TGTGCCATCTCGACAGGGCGAAATCAGCCCCAGCATTTT. It is translated as CAISTGRNQPQHF. The chain couples TRBV5-4 to TRBJ1-5, with 7 nucleotides matching TRBD1. The CDR3 loop spans 13 amino acids. From germline, CDR1 is SGHNT and CDR2 YYREEE (reference sequence). V gave up 9 bases and J gave up 4 bases; unmatched junction bases: 7.

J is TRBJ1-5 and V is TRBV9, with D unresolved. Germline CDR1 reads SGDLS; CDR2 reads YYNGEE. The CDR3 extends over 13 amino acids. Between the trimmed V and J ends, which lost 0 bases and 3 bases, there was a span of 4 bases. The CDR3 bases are TGTGCCAGCAGCGTAGCAGACAATCAGCCCCAGCATTTT. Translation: CASSVADNQPQHF.